The sequence of this T cell receptor (beta chain) was determined in a study of T cell changes during pregnancy in multiple sclerosis. Sequencing used immunoSEQ multiplex PCR; TCRdb keeps in-frame clones, though not all of them. The sample yields approximately 90,000 clones, 80% to 95% seen once. Trimming shortened V by 5 bases and J by 0 bases, and 11 bases separated the two germline ends. Per germline, CDR1 LNHDA and CDR2 SQIVND (reference sequence). The CDR3 contains 15 residues. The receptor was derived from a female donor with multiple sclerosis, enrolled in a pregnancy study. Here the sequenced sample was peripheral blood, taken in the first trimester of pregnancy. This sequence joins TRBV19 and TRBJ1-5; no clear D. This CDR3 is CASSSQDYSNQPQHF. CDR3 nucleotides: TGTGCCAGTAGTTCCCAGGATTATAGCAATCAGCCCCAGCATTTT. Complete variable domain (other parts from reference TRBV19 and TRBJ1-5): DGGITQSPKYLFRKEGQNVTLSCEQNLNHDAMYWYRQDPGQGLRLIYYSQIVNDFQKGDIAEGYSVSREKKESFPLTVTSAQKNPTAFYLCASSSQDYSNQPQHFGDGTRLSIL.